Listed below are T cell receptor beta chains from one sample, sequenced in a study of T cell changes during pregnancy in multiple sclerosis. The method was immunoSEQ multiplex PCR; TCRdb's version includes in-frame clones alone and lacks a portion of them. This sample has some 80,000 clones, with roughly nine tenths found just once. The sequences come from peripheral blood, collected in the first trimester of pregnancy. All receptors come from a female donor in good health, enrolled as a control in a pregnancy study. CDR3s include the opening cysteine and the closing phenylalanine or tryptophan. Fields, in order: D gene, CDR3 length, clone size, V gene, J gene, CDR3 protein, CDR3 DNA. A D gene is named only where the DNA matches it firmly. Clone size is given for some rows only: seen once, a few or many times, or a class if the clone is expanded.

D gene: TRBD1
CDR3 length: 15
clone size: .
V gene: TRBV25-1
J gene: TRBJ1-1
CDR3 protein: CASSEPGTANTEAFF
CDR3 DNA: TGTGCCAGCAGTGAACCCGGGACAGCGAACACTGAAGCTTTCTTT

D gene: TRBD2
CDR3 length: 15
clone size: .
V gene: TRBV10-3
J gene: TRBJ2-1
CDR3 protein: CAISESGRTHNEQFF
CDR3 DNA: TGTGCCATCAGTGAGAGCGGGAGAACTCACAATGAGCAGTTCTTC

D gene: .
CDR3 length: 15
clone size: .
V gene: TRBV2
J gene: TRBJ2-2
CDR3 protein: CASSGWSRNTGELFF
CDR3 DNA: TGTGCCAGCAGTGGGTGGAGCCGGAACACCGGGGAGCTGTTTTTT

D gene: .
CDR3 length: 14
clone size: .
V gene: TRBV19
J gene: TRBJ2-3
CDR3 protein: CASTETGGEDTQYF
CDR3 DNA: TGTGCCAGTACCGAGACCGGTGGAGAAGATACGCAGTATTTT

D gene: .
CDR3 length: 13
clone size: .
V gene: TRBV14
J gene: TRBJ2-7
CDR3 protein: CASSHGQIYEQYF
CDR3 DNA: TGTGCCAGCAGCCATGGACAGATCTACGAGCAGTACTTC

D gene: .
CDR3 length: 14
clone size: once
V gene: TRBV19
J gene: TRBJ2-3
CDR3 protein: CATSYGLPTDTQYF
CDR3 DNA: TGTGCCACCTCATACGGACTTCCCACAGATACGCAGTATTTT

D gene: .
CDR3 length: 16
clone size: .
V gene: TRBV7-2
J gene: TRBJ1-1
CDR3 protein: CASSRGGRAVNTEAFF
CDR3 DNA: TGTGCCAGCAGCCGGGGGGGGAGGGCAGTGAACACTGAAGCTTTCTTT

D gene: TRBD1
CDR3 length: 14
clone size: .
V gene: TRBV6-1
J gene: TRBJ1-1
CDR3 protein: CASSRTGPNTEAFF
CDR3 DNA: TGTGCCAGCAGTAGGACAGGGCCGAACACTGAAGCTTTCTTT

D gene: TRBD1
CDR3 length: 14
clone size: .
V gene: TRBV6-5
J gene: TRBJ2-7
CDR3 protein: CASSLSGGSFEQYF
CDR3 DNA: TGTGCCAGCAGTTTATCAGGGGGCAGTTTCGAGCAGTACTTC

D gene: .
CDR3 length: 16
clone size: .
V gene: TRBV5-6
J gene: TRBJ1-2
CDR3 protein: CASSLFGGLFGYGYTF
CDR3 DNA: TGTGCCAGCAGCTTGTTTGGGGGGTTGTTCGGCTATGGCTACACCTTC

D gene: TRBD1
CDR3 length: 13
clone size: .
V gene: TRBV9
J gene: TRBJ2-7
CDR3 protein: CASSVGDSYEQYF
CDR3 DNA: TGTGCCAGCAGCGTAGGGGACAGCTACGAGCAGTACTTC

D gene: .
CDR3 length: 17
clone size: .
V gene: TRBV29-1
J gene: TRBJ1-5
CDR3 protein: CSVGRDTVCYSNQPQHF
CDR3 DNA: TGCAGCGTTGGCCGGGACACGGTATGTTATAGCAATCAGCCCCAGCATTTT

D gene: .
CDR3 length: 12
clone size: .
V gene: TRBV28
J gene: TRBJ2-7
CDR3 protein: CASRQSSYEQYF
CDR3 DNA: TGTGCCAGCAGACAGAGCTCCTACGAGCAGTACTTC

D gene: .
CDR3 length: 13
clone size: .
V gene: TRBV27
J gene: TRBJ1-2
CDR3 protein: CASSLTRYYGYTF
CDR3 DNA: TGTGCCAGCAGTCTTACGAGGTACTATGGCTACACCTTC

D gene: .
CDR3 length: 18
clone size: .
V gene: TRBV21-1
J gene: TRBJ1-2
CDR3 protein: CASSKEPYRRQGFGGYTF
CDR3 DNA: TGTGCCAGCAGCAAAGAGCCGTACCGGAGACAGGGTTTCGGGGGCTACACCTTC